This T cell receptor (beta chain) was captured in a study of blood T cells in healthy people across ages. A minimum of 6 micrograms of total RNA was extracted per sample. General study results and limits: Conclusively comparing naive with antigen-experienced cells was impossible with unsorted PBMCs. Age advanced and TCR beta diversity per million T cells fell, roughly linearly.

About this clonotype: The antigen remains undetermined.

V lost 9 bases, J lost 2 bases, and 10 bases stayed unmatched. CDR3 size: 15 residues. Germline V lookup: CDR1 SGHTA, CDR2 FQGNSA. A second PCR, run for roughly 7 to 12 cycles, used a sample-barcoded 5' primer plus a J-beta primer mix. TCRdb redid the calling of the 5' RACE reads with MiXCR, one entry per CDR3 protein. Of almost 1 million distinct CDR3 sequences in the sample, around 54% were seen once. The specimen sequenced was blood. The sequence derives from a woman aged 55-70 years in good health. The rearrangement links TRBV7-2 to TRBJ2-7, with 10 bases aligning to TRBD2. The CDR3, as DNA: TGTGCCAGTGTACCCGGACTAGCGGAGACCTACGAGCAGTACTTC. It translates to CASVPGLAETYEQYF.